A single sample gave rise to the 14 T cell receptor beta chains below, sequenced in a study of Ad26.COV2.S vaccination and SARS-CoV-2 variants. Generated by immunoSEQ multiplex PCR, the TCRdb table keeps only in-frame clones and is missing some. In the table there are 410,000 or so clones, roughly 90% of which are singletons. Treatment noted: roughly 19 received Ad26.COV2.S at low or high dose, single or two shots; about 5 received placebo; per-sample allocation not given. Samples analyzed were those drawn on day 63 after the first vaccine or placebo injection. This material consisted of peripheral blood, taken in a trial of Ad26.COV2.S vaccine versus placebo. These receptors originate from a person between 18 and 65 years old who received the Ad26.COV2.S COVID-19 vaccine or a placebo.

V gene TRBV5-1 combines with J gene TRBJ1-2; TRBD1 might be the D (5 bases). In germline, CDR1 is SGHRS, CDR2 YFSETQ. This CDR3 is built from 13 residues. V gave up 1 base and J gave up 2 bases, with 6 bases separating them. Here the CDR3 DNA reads TGCGCCAGCAGCTTGCCAGGGAACTATGGCTACACCTTC. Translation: CASSLPGNYGYTF.

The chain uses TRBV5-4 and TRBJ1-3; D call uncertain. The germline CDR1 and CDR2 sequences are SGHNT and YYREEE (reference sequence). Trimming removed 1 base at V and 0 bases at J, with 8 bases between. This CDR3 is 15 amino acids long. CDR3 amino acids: CASSLTEHSGNTIYF. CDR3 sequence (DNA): TGTGCCAGCAGCTTGACGGAACACTCTGGAAACACCATATATTTT. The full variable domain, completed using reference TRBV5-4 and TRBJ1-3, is ETGVTQSPTHLIKTRGQQVTLRCSSQSGHNTVSWYQQALGQGPQFIFQYYREEENGRGNFPPRFSGLQFPNYSSELNVNALELDDSALYLCASSLTEHSGNTIYFGEGSWLTVV.

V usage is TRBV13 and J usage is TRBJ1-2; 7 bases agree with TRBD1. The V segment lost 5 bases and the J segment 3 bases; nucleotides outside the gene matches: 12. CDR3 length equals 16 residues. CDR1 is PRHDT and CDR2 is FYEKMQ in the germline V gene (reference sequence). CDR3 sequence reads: CASSASDRTKHYGYTF. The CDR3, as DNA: TGTGCCAGCAGCGCCTCGGACAGGACTAAGCACTATGGCTACACCTTC.

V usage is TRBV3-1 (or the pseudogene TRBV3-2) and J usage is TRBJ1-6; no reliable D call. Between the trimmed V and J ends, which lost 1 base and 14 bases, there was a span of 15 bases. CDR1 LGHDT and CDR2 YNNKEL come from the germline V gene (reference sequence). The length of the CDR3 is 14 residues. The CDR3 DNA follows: TGTGCCAGCAGCCAAGGTTTCCTTCATCATTCCCTCCACTTT. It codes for CASSQGFLHHSLHF.

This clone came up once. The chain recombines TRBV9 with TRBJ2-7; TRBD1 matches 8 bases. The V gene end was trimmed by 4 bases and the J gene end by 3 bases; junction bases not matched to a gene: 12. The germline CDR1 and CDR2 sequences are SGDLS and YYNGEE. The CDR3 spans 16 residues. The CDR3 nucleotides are TGTGCCAGCAGCCCACAGACAGGGGCCAGATACTACGAGCAGTACTTC. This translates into CASSPQTGARYYEQYF. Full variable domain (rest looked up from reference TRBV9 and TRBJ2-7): DSGVTQTPKHLITATGQRVTLRCSPRSGDLSVYWYQQSLDQGLQFLIQYYNGEERAKGNILERFSAQQFPDLHSELNLSSLELGDSALYFCASSPQTGARYYEQYFGPGTRLTVT.

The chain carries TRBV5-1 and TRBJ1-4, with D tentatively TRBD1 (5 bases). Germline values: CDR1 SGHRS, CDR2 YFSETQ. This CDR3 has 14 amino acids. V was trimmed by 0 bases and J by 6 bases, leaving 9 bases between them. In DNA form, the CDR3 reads TGCGCCAGCAGCTTGGCCCAGGGTGATGAAAAACTGTTTTTT. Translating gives CASSLAQGDEKLFF. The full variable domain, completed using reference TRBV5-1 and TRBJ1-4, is KAGVTQTPRYLIKTRGQQVTLSCSPISGHRSVSWYQQTPGQGLQFLFEYFSETQRNKGNFPGRFSGRQFSNSRSEMNVSTLELGDSALYLCASSLAQGDEKLFFGSGTQLSVL.

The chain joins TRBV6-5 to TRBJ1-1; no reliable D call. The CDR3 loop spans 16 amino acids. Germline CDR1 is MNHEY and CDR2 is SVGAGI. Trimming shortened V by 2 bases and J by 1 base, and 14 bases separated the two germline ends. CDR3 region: CASSYHIGDSNTEAFF. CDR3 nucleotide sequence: TGTGCCAGCAGTTACCACATAGGCGATTCGAACACTGAAGCTTTCTTT.

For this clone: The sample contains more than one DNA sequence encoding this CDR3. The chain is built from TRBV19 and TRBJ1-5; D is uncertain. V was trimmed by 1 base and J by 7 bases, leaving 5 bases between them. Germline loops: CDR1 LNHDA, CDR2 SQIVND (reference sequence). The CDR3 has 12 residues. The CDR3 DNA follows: TGTGCCAGTAGTATAGGGATCCAGCCCCAGCATTTT. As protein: CASSIGIQPQHF. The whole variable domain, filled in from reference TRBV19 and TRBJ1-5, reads DGGITQSPKYLFRKEGQNVTLSCEQNLNHDAMYWYRQDPGQGLRLIYYSQIVNDFQKGDIAEGYSVSREKKESFPLTVTSAQKNPTAFYLCASSIGIQPQHFGDGTRLSIL.

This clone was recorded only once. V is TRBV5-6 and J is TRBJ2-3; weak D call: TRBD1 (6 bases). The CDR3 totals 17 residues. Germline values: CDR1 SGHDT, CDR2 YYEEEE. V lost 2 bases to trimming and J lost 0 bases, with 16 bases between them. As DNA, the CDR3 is TGTGCCAGCAGCTTAATGACAGGAATAACTAGCACAGATACGCAGTATTTT. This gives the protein CASSLMTGITSTDTQYF.

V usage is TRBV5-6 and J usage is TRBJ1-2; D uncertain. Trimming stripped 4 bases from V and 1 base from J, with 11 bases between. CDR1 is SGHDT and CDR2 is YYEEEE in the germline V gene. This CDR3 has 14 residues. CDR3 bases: TGTGCCAGCAGCCGCCGCTACCTTAACTATGGCTACACCTTC. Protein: CASSRRYLNYGYTF.

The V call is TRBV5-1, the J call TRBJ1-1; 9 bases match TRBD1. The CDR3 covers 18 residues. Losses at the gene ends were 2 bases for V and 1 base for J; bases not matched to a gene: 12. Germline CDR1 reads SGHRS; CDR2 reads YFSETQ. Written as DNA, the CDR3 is TGCGCCAGCAGCTTATTCGGGACAGGGAAGGCCAGGAACACTGAAGCTTTCTTT. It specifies CASSLFGTGKARNTEAFF.

The CDR3 here is CASSLLGSLNTEAFF. The CDR3 nucleotides read TGTGCCAGCAGTTTATTGGGCAGTCTGAACACTGAAGCTTTCTTT. The chain carries TRBV27 and TRBJ1-1; D is unresolved. The V gene's germline CDR1 is MNHEY and CDR2 SMNVEV (reference sequence). The CDR3 covers 15 residues. V lost 1 base and J 0 bases, leaving 9 bases between the germline ends.

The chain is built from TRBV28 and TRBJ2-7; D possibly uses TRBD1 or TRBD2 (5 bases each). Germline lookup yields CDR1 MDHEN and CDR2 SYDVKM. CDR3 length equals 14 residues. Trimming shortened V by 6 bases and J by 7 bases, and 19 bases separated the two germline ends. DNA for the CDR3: TGTGCCAGCAGCCAGGGCCCAGCGGTGGGGGAGCAGTACTTC. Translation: CASSQGPAVGEQYF.

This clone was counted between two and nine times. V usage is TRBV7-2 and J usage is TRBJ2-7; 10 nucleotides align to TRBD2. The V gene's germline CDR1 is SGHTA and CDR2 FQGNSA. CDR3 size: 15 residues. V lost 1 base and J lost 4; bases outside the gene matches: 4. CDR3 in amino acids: CASSLGSGGTYEQYF. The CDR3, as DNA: TGTGCCAGCAGCTTAGGTAGCGGGGGGACTTACGAGCAGTACTTC.